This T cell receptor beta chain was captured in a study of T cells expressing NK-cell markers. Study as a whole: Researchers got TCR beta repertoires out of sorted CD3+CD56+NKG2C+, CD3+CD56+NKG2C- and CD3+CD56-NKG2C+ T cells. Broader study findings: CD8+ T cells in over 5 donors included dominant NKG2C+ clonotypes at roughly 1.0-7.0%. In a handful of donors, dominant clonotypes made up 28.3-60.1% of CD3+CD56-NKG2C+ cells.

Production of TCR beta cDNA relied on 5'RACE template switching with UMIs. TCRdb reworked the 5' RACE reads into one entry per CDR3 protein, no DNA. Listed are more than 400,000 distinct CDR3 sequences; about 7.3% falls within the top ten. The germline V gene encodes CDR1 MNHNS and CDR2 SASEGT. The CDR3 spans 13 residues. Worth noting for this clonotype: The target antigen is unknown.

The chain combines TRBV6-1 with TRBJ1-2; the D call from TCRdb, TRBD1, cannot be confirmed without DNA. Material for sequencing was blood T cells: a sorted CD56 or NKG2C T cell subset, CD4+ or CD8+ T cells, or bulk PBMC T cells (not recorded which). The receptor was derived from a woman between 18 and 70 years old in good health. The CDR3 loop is CASTLDRVNGYTF.